This T cell receptor beta chain comes out of a study (dated by TCRdb to the mid-2010s). Regarding the research as a whole: Whether tumor-infiltrating Tregs in breast cancer are recruited from blood Tregs or converted in situ from other CD4+ T cell subsets was tested.

Memory CD4+ T cells were isolated as CD4+CD45RO+CD25- cells. Tregs, naive and memory CD4+ T cells from tumor, blood and ipsilateral draining lymph nodes of roughly 5 breast cancer patients underwent full-length TCR alpha and beta sequencing. Tumor tissue and lymph nodes from ipsilateral axillary dissection were perfused with PBS, minced and digested with collagenase I and hyaluronidase. A purity exceeding 90% was confirmed by FACS for the sorted cell populations. General findings and caveats noted by the study authors: The TCR gene usage of tumor memory CD4+ T cells clustered together with blood and lymph node memory CD4+ cells and with lymph node naive CD4+ cells. Rather than covering whole repertoires, validation in the larger cohort was restricted to a single TCR beta V-J rearrangement. Tumor-infiltrating Treg TCR alpha and beta sequences overlapped most with tumor naive CD4+ T cells, then with blood naive CD4+ T cells.

For this clonotype: This clone's antigen is unknown. Since a much larger clone is just one base distant, this may be a read error.

Spanning cysteine to phenylalanine, the CDR3 consists of 11 amino acids. Just CDR3 DNA is preserved here, 33 bases in frame from base 1. Amplification of full-length TCR variable regions was done by 5' RACE PCR using constant-region reverse primers, and this step was followed by semi-nested PCR with Nested Universal Primer A. Using the ReliaPrep RNA Cell Miniprep System, total RNA was extracted, and the SMARTer RACE 5'/3' Kit was then used to reverse transcribe the RNA into 5'RACE-ready cDNA. Full-length TCR alpha and beta libraries were barcoded with multiplex adaptors and sequenced on an Illumina MiSeq. The original pipeline was this. For each of nine subset-tissue groups, sequencing data from the five patients were combined, and the groups were compared by unsupervised clustering of TCR gene usage. The Morisita-Horn index, with shared sequences weighted by their contribution to each repertoire, was used to calculate repertoire similarity. TCRdb handled the public reads itself, with Q25 trimming in fastp and clone calling in MiXCR, and kept productive beta chains. Entries that share a CDR3 protein sequence are merged under the most common genes and DNA. In this record, the V and J calls reflect TCRdb's handling and not the investigators' own analysis. Here the sample has approximately 8,800 distinct CDR3 sequences; 35% to 45% occur a single time. The ten largest clones add up to roughly 6.6% of the sample.

This chain is built from TRBV12-3 or TRBV12-4 and TRBJ2-1; the D gene is perhaps TRBD1, on 5 matching bases. The sequence was collected from a female donor with breast cancer. The sequenced sample was tumor-infiltrating memory CD4+ T cells sorted from the breast tumor. This specimen's cell subset or site label, per the study, means: memory CD4+ T cells, CD4+CD45RO+CD25-. The nucleotide sequence reads as follows: TGTGTCAGCAGGTATAGGGGTGAGCAGTTCTTC. It is translated as CVSRYRGEQFF.